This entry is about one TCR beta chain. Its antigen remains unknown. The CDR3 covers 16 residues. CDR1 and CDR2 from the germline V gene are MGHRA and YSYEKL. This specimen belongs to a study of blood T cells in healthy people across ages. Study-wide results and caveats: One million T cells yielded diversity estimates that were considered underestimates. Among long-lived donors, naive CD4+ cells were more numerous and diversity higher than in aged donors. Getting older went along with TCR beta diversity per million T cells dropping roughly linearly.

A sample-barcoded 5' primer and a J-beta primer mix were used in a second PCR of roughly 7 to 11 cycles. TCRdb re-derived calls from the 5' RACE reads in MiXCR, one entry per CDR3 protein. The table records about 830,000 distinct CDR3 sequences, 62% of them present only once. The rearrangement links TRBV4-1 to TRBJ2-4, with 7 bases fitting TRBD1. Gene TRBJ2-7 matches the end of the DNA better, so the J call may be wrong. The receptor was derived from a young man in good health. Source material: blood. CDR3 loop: CASSQEDRPTTYEQYF. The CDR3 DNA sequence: TGCGCCAGCAGCCAAGAGGACAGGCCTACCACCTACGAGCAGTACTTC.